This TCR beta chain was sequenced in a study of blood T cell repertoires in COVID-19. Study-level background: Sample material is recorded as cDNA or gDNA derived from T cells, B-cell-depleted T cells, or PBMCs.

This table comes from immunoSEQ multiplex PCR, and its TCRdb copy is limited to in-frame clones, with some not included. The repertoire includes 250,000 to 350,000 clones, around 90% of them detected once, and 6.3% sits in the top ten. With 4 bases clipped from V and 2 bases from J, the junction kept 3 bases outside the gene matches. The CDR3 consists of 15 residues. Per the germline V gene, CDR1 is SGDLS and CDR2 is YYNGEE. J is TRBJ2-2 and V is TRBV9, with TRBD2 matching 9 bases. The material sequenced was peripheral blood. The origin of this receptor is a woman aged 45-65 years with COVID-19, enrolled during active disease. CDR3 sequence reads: CASSPSGKNTGELFF. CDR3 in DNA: TGTGCCAGCAGCCCTAGCGGGAAAAACACCGGGGAGCTGTTTTTT.